Below, 19 T cell receptor beta chains from the same sample are listed, as sequenced in a study of graft-versus-host responses after intestinal transplantation. Repertoires were generated with immunoSEQ multiplex PCR, while TCRdb's copy carries only in-frame clones and drops some. The data show about 97,000 clones, more than 80% seen once. The specimen was PBMCs, collected about 450 days after intestinal transplant. Receptors originate from a human patient who received an intestinal transplant, so some T cells may come from the graft donor.

This clone was counted a single time. This sequence joins TRBV4-2 and TRBJ2-7; tentatively, D is TRBD2 (6 bases). Germline V CDR1 and CDR2: LGHNA, YNFKEQ. The CDR3 runs 15 residues. Deletions cut 1 base from V and 0 bases from J, with 10 bases between. The CDR3 loop reads CASSQAEGSSYEQYF. The CDR3 coding sequence is TGTGCCAGCAGCCAAGCGGAGGGGAGCTCCTACGAGCAGTACTTC.

V gene TRBV4-1 combines with J gene TRBJ2-7; TRBD2 matches at 8 bases. Germline-derived CDR1 and CDR2 are MGHRA and YSYEKL. The CDR3 is 16 amino acids. Trimming took 4 bases from V and 4 from J; bases not matched to a gene: 12. CDR3 nucleotides: TGCGCCAGCAGCCCCCCGGGGGGGGAGCTGTTGTACGAGCAGTACTTC. Protein: CASSPPGGELLYEQYF.

The CDR3 region is CASSGPSSGGAWEQYF. Written as DNA, the CDR3 is TGTGCCAGCTCAGGCCCCTCCAGCGGGGGGGCTTGGGAGCAGTACTTC. The rearrangement uses TRBV18 and TRBJ2-7; 10 bases are shared with TRBD2. V dropped 5 bases and J dropped 7; count of bases not matched to a gene: 14. Germline lookup yields CDR1 KGHSH and CDR2 LQKENI. The CDR3 is 16 amino acids.

This rearrangement joins TRBV7-2 to TRBJ2-3; tentatively, D is TRBD2 (6 bases). V shed 4 bases and J shed 1 base, with 9 bases lying between them. The length of the CDR3 is 14 residues. Per germline, CDR1 SGHTA and CDR2 FQGNSA. CDR3 DNA: TGTGCCAGCAGCTCAAAGCGGGGCACAGATACGCAGTATTTT. It translates to CASSSKRGTDTQYF.

A single count supports this clone. The chain recombines TRBV6-5 with TRBJ2-3; a possible D gene is TRBD1 (5 bases). This CDR3 contains 15 residues. Germline CDR1 is MNHEY and CDR2 is SVGAGI. Trimming took off 3 bases at V and 0 bases at J, with 10 bases between the two ends. DNA of the CDR3: TGTGCCAGCAGTTATAGGGGCCCTAGCACAGATACGCAGTATTTT. It encodes CASSYRGPSTDTQYF.

The V gene is TRBV7-9, the J gene TRBJ1-2; D remains unclear. Trimming cost V 7 bases and J 8 bases, with 14 bases left between them. Germline V lookup: CDR1 SEHNR, CDR2 FQNEAQ (reference sequence). This CDR3 is built from 12 residues. The CDR3 loop reads CASTPPYVGYTF. In DNA, the CDR3 is TGTGCCAGCACCCCTCCCTATGTGGGCTACACCTTC. The full variable domain, rest sourced from reference TRBV7-9 and TRBJ1-2, is DTGVSQNPRHKITKRGQNVTFRCDPISEHNRLYWYRQTLGQGPEFLTYFQNEAQLEKSRLLSDRFSAERPKGSFSTLEIQRTEQGDSAMYLCASTPPYVGYTFGSGTRLTVV.

The DNA of the CDR3 is TGTGCCAGCAGCTTGGGGGTCAGCGCTAGGCTATATGGCTACACCTTC. Translated, it gives CASSLGVSARLYGYTF. The rearrangement uses TRBV7-8 and TRBJ1-2, with D possibly being TRBD1 (5 bases). The ends were cut back, 3 bases at V and 5 bases at J, with 19 bases in the middle. The CDR3 has 16 residues. Germline V lookup: CDR1 SGHVS, CDR2 FQNEAQ.

This clone was counted a few times. This sequence joins TRBV19 and TRBJ2-7; D is perhaps TRBD1 (6 bases). Germline V gene sequence: CDR1 LNHDA, CDR2 SQIVND (reference sequence). V was clipped by 3 bases and J by 3 bases, with 12 bases between them. CDR3 size: 14 residues. DNA for the CDR3: TGTGCCAGTAGTATGGGGACAAGCCTCTACGAGCAGTACTTC. Protein sequence: CASSMGTSLYEQYF.

The chain employs TRBV11-1 and TRBJ2-1; no firm D call. V gave up 3 bases and J gave up 0 bases, with 9 bases separating them. The germline V gene encodes CDR1 SGHAT and CDR2 FQDESV (reference sequence). This CDR3 has 15 residues. CDR3 in amino acids: CASSFVDSSYNEQFF. CDR3 bases: TGTGCCAGCAGCTTTGTCGATAGCTCCTACAATGAGCAGTTCTTC.

The chain has TRBV19 and TRBJ2-7; TRBD1 is a possible D gene (6 bases). The CDR3 spans 14 residues. Germline V gene data show CDR1 as LNHDA and CDR2 as SQIVND (reference sequence). V was clipped by 3 bases and J by 3 bases, with 12 bases between them. CDR3 protein: CASSMGNRVYEQYF. As DNA, the CDR3 is TGTGCCAGTAGTATGGGTAACAGGGTCTACGAGCAGTACTTC.

The chain carries TRBV6-5 and TRBJ2-5; D may be TRBD1 (6 bases). CDR1 and CDR2 from the germline V gene are MNHEY and SVGAGI. The V end was cut by 0 bases, the J end by 4 bases, with 12 bases between. The CDR3 contains 15 residues. The CDR3 is CASSYSNGGAETQYF. The CDR3 DNA reads as TGTGCCAGCAGTTACTCGAATGGGGGCGCAGAGACCCAGTACTTC.

The rearrangement uses TRBV14 and TRBJ2-7; D may match TRBD1 or TRBD2 (5 bases each). This CDR3 has 14 amino acids. Germline V gene lookup returns CDR1 SGHDN and CDR2 FVKESK. Trimming left V 3 bases short and J 3 bases short, with 12 bases between. In DNA form, the CDR3 reads TGTGCCAGCAGCCATGGGGGTTTAGGCTACGAGCAGTACTTC. Amino acid sequence: CASSHGGLGYEQYF. Together with reference TRBV14 and TRBJ2-7, the CDR3 gives the full variable domain: EAGVTQFPSHSVIEKGQTVTLRCDPISGHDNLYWYRRVMGKEIKFLLHFVKESKQDESGMPNNRFLAERTGGTYSTLKVQPAELEDSGVYFCASSHGGLGYEQYFGPGTRLTVT.

This clone was picked up one time. The V gene is TRBV6-5, the J gene TRBJ1-3, with D unresolved. V lost 6 bases to trimming and J lost 0 bases, with 9 bases between them. Per the germline V gene, CDR1 is MNHEY and CDR2 is SVGAGI. The CDR3 length is 14 residues. CDR3 nucleotide sequence: TGTGCCAGCAGAAGAGGCAGCTCTGGAAACACCATATATTTT. Translated, it gives CASRRGSSGNTIYF.

This clone was found once. The J gene is TRBJ1-4, the V gene TRBV25-1, with D perhaps TRBD1 (5 bases). The CDR3 length is 12 residues. CDR1 MGHDK and CDR2 SYGVNS come from the germline V gene. Trimming cost V 3 bases and J 12 bases, with 11 bases left between them. The CDR3 DNA sequence: TGTGCCAGCAGTGATCTCGGGGGGGAACTGTTTTTT. It translates to CASSDLGGELFF.

The chain joins TRBV6-5 to TRBJ1-1, with a tentative D call TRBD1 (6 bases). Germline V CDR1 and CDR2: MNHEY, SVGAGI. The ends were cut back, 1 base at V and 1 base at J, with 10 bases in the middle. The CDR3 loop spans 15 amino acids. The CDR3, as DNA: TGTGCCAGCAGTTACTTCCCAGGGGAGAACACTGAAGCTTTCTTT. It specifies CASSYFPGENTEAFF.

J is TRBJ2-7 and V is TRBV5-8; D gene unclear. Germline V gives CDR1 SGHTS, CDR2 YDEGEE. The CDR3 is made up of 13 amino acids. Between the trimmed V and J ends, which lost 3 bases and 1 base, there was a span of 8 bases. Here the CDR3 DNA reads TGTGCCAGCAGCTCGAAGTTATCCTACGAGCAGTACTTC. Encoded protein: CASSSKLSYEQYF.

The chain uses TRBV2 and TRBJ1-4; 7 nucleotides match TRBD1. After removal of 9 bases from V and 6 bases from J, the junction contained 7 bases not matched to a gene. Germline V gene data show CDR1 as SNHLY and CDR2 as FYNNEI. The CDR3 is 13 amino acids. The CDR3 spells CASLPDRDEKLFF. Here the CDR3 DNA reads TGTGCCAGTTTGCCCGACAGGGATGAAAAACTGTTTTTT.

The rearrangement links TRBV6-5 to TRBJ1-2; 9 positions agree with TRBD1. The CDR3 sequence is 15 residues long. CDR1 MNHEY and CDR2 SVGAGI come from the germline V gene. J lost 2 bases, V lost 5 bases, and 6 bases had no gene match. DNA for the CDR3: TGTGCCAGCAGTCCCGACAGGGGGACAAACTATGGCTACACCTTC. Its translation is CASSPDRGTNYGYTF.

V usage is TRBV6-1 and J usage is TRBJ2-3, with 8 bases identical to TRBD2. From germline, CDR1 is MNHNS and CDR2 SASEGT. J was trimmed by 6 bases and V by 6 bases; bases with no gene match: 8. The CDR3 contains 14 residues. CDR3 sequence reads: CASRGTGGSDTQYF. The CDR3 DNA reads as TGTGCCAGCAGGGGAACGGGGGGGAGTGATACGCAGTATTTT.